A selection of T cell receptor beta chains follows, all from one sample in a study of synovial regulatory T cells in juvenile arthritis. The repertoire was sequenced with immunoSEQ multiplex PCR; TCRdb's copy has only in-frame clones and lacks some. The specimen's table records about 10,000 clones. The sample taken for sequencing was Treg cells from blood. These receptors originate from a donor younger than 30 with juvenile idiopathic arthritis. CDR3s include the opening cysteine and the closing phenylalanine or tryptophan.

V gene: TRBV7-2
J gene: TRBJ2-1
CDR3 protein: CASSLKGTRIHEQFF

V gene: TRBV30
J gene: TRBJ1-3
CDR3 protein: CAWSVPGVGGNTIYF

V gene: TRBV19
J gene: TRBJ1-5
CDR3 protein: CASSNRRPGTNQPQHF

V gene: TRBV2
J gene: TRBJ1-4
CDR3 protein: CASRTGGGKLFF

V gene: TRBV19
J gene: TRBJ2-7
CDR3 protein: CASSEGFLAGVGEQYF

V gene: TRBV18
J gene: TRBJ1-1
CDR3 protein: CASSPRLGLNTEAFF

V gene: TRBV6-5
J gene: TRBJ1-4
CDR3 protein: CASSYVGGTANEKLFF

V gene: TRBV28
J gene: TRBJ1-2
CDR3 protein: CASSFKTGGNLYGYTF

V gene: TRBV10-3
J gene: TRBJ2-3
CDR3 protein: CAISEKATDTQYF

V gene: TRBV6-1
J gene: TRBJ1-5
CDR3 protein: CASRVSGHQPQHF

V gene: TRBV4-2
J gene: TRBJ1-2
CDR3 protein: CASSQDSRNYGYTF

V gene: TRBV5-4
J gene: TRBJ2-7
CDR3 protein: CASSLSPRLGHEQYF

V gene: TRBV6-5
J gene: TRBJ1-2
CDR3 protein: CASSYRFGNYGYTF

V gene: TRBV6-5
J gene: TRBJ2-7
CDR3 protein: CASSTTSGRSYEQYF

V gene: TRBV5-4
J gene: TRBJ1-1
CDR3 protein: CASSNPRDRGTEAFF

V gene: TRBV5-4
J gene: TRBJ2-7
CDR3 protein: CASSFRATSYEQYF

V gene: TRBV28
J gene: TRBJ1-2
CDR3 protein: CASSSSADYGYTF

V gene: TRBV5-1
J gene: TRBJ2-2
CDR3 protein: CASSFRDSNTGELFF

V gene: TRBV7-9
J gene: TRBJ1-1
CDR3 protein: CASSLEAGEAFF

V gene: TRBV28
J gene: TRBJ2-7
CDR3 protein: CASSLPAQRKGEQYF

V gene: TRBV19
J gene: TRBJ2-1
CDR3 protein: CASSISLGKVEQFF

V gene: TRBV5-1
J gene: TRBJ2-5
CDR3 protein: CASSMTQETQYF

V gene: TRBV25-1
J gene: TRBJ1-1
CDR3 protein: CASSGDTNTEAFF

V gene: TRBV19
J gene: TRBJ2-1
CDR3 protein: CASSITSGQRYNEQFF

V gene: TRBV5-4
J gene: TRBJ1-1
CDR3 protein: CASSHDRGRVAFF

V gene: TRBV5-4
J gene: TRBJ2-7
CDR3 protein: CASSLQGGYEQYF

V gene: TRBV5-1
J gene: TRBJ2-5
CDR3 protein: CASSLVSGSGLETQYF

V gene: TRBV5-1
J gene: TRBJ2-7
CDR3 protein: CASSLSQPYEQYF

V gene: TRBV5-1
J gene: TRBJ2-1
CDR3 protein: CASSPGFRASGSNNEQFF

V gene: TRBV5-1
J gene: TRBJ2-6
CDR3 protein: CASSLVGLSSGANVLTF

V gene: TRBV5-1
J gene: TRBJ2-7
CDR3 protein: CASSRGTETYEQYF

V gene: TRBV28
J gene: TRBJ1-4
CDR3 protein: CASSLQGKATNEKLFF

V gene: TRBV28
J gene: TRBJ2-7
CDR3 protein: CASKPPGPREQYF

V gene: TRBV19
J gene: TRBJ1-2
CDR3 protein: CASSTRGAGIYGYTF

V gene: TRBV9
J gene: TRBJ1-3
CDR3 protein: CASSVGRQGRGNTIYF

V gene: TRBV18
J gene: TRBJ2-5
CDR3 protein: CASSPPSGPLRETQYF

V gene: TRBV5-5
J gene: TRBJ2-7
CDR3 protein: CASSWTGSSSYEQYF

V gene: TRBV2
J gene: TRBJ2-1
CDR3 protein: CASSEVLLAPEQFF

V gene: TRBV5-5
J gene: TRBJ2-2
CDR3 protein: CASSFGLAVNTGELFF

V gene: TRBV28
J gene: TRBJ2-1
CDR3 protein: CACGRGYNEQFF